Here is one TCR beta chain with its context. The entry originates in a study of T cell responses to AZD1222 COVID-19 vaccine. The CDR3 runs to 13 residues. The V and J ends lost 2 bases and 8 bases, in that order; junction bases with no gene match: 1. Germline values: CDR1 MDHEN, CDR2 SYDVKM. Using immunoSEQ multiplex PCR, the repertoire was profiled, and TCRdb retains in-frame clones only, with some absent. The table records some 150,000 clones, about 90% of them present only once. The chain couples TRBV28 to TRBJ1-1, with 11 positions matching TRBD1. Sequencing used peripheral blood, obtained on day 0 of AZD1222 vaccination. The sequence was obtained from an adult in good health. In DNA, the CDR3 is TGTGCCAGCAGTTTAGGGGACAGGGGGGAAGCTTTCTTT. This encodes CASSLGDRGEAFF.